A single sample is the source of the 14 T cell receptor beta chains below, sequenced in a study of blood T cell repertoires in COVID-19. The protocol was immunoSEQ multiplex PCR, while the TCRdb copy is restricted to in-frame clones and leaves out a portion. The sample yields around 250,000 clones, 80% to 90% seen once. Sequenced sample: PBMCs or T cells enriched from blood (not recorded which). These receptors came from a woman in her thirties who had recovered from COVID-19.

About this clone itself: Additional DNA sequences in this sample encode the identical CDR3. This rearrangement joins TRBV28 to TRBJ1-5, with unresolved D. V lost 3 bases and J 5 bases, leaving 8 bases between the germline ends. CDR1 and CDR2 from the germline V gene are MDHEN and SYDVKM. The CDR3 sequence is 13 residues long. CDR3 loop: CASSLGRYQPQHF. In DNA form, the CDR3 reads TGTGCCAGCAGTTTGGGCAGATATCAGCCCCAGCATTTT. Filled out from reference TRBV28 and TRBJ1-5, the complete variable domain reads DVKVTQSSRYLVKRTGEKVFLECVQDMDHENMFWYRQDPGLGLRLIYFSYDVKMKEKGDIPEGYSVSREKKERFSLILESASTNQTSMYLCASSLGRYQPQHFGDGTRLSIL.

The chain recombines TRBV5-1 with TRBJ2-1, with 11 nucleotides matching TRBD1. The J segment lost 8 bases and the V segment lost 7 bases, leaving 8 bases of the junction unmatched. The V gene's germline CDR1 is SGHRS and CDR2 YFSETQ. CDR3 length: 14 amino acids. As DNA, the CDR3 is TGCGCCAGCCGGCTAGCGGGACAGGGGGATGAGCAGTTCTTC. Translated: CASRLAGQGDEQFF.

The chain uses TRBV24-1 and TRBJ1-2; perhaps TRBD1 as D (5 bases). Germline V gene data show CDR1 as KGHDR and CDR2 as SFDVKD. The CDR3 sequence is 14 residues long. V lost 4 bases, J lost 8 bases, and 16 bases lay in between. The CDR3 sequence is CATSDSRQGRGYTF. The CDR3 nucleotides are TGTGCCACCAGTGACTCCCGCCAGGGCCGGGGCTACACCTTC.

The chain uses TRBV13 and TRBJ1-1; possibly TRBD1 for D (6 bases). This CDR3 contains 13 residues. The ends were cut back, 6 bases at V and 11 bases at J, with 19 bases in the middle. Germline lookup yields CDR1 PRHDT and CDR2 FYEKMQ (reference sequence). This chain's CDR3 is CASSPEGDGPAFF. The CDR3 nucleotides are TGTGCCAGCAGTCCAGAGGGGGACGGTCCGGCTTTCTTT. Full variable domain (rest looked up from reference TRBV13 and TRBJ1-1): AAGVIQSPRHLIKEKRETATLKCYPIPRHDTVYWYQQGPGQDPQFLISFYEKMQSDKGSIPDRFSAQQFSDYHSELNMSSLELGDSALYFCASSPEGDGPAFFGQGTRLTVV.

The gene calls are TRBV19 and TRBJ1-5; possibly TRBD1 for D (5 bases). CDR1 and CDR2 from the germline V gene are LNHDA and SQIVND (reference sequence). V lost 8 bases to trimming and J lost 1 base, with 12 bases between them. The CDR3 has 14 residues. In DNA form, the CDR3 reads TGTGCCAGTGTATCAGGGCGGAGCAATCAGCCCCAGCATTTT. This sequence encodes CASVSGRSNQPQHF.

V is TRBV5-4 and J is TRBJ2-7; D gene unclear. The CDR3 loop spans 13 amino acids. In germline, CDR1 is SGHNT, CDR2 YYREEE (reference sequence). The V end was cut by 2 bases, the J end by 2 bases, with 8 bases between. The CDR3: CASSFGSPYEQYF. The CDR3 DNA is TGTGCCAGCAGCTTCGGGTCCCCCTACGAGCAGTACTTC.

The V call is TRBV10-3, the J call TRBJ2-3, with a weak D call TRBD2 (6 bases). The CDR3 runs to 15 residues. V was pared by 10 bases and J by 0 bases, with 17 bases between. The germline V gene encodes CDR1 ENHRY and CDR2 SYGVKD. The CDR3 spells CATARLALSTDTQYF. For the CDR3, the DNA is TGTGCCACCGCGCGTCTAGCGTTAAGCACAGATACGCAGTATTTT.

The chain recombines TRBV18 with TRBJ2-7, with a weak D call TRBD2 (6 bases). The ends were cut back, 2 bases at V and 1 base at J, with 9 bases in the middle. This CDR3 comprises 14 residues. Per the germline V gene, CDR1 is KGHSH and CDR2 is LQKENI. The CDR3 nucleotides are TGTGCCAGCTCACCAGAGGGACTTTCCTACGAGCAGTACTTC. Protein sequence: CASSPEGLSYEQYF.

CDR3 in amino acids: CASSLYNEQFF. CDR3 in DNA: TGTGCCAGTAGTCTTTACAATGAGCAGTTCTTC. The chain uses TRBV19 and TRBJ2-1; D is uncertain. In germline, CDR1 is LNHDA, CDR2 SQIVND (reference sequence). Trimming stripped 5 bases from V and 4 bases from J, with 3 bases between. CDR3 length equals 11 residues.

The chain employs TRBV4-1 and TRBJ2-1; D perhaps matches TRBD1 (6 bases). The CDR3 runs to 15 residues. The germline CDR1 and CDR2 sequences are MGHRA and YSYEKL. Trimming took off 1 base at V and 4 bases at J, with 11 bases between the two ends. In DNA form, the CDR3 reads TGCGCCAGCAGCCAAGGGACAGCAGATTACAATGAGCAGTTCTTC. It is translated as CASSQGTADYNEQFF.

This chain links TRBV28 with TRBJ1-1, with no clear D. V was shortened by 3 bases and J by 11 bases, with 10 bases between the two germline ends. Looked up from germline, CDR1 is MDHEN and CDR2 is SYDVKM. The CDR3 extends over 11 amino acids. This CDR3 is CASSFNFWAFF. The CDR3 DNA follows: TGTGCCAGCAGTTTTAACTTTTGGGCTTTCTTT.

The chain uses TRBV28 and TRBJ2-5; D perhaps matches TRBD2 (5 bases). Germline CDR1 is MDHEN and CDR2 is SYDVKM. The CDR3 spans 15 residues. Trimming took 4 bases from V and 5 from J, leaving 17 bases between them. Here the CDR3 reads CASSWPLPAGETQYF. CDR3 coding DNA: TGTGCCAGCAGTTGGCCCCTACCCGCGGGCGAGACCCAGTACTTC. The whole variable domain, filled in from reference TRBV28 and TRBJ2-5, reads DVKVTQSSRYLVKRTGEKVFLECVQDMDHENMFWYRQDPGLGLRLIYFSYDVKMKEKGDIPEGYSVSREKKERFSLILESASTNQTSMYLCASSWPLPAGETQYFGPGTRLLVL.

This clone was picked up a small number of times. The J gene is TRBJ1-2, the V gene TRBV15; D is unresolved. V was clipped by 0 bases and J by 8 bases, with 16 bases between them. CDR3 length: 15 amino acids. Germline V CDR1 and CDR2: LNHNV, YYDKDF (reference sequence). Here the CDR3 reads CATSRDIAGVEGYTF. The DNA for the CDR3 is TGTGCCACCAGCAGAGATATAGCCGGGGTAGAGGGCTACACCTTC. Full variable domain (remainder filled in from reference TRBV15 and TRBJ1-2): DAMVIQNPRYQVTQFGKPVTLSCSQTLNHNVMYWYQQKSSQAPKLLFHYYDKDFNNEADTPDNFQSRRPNTSFCFLDIRSPGLGDTAMYLCATSRDIAGVEGYTFGSGTRLTVV.

The chain uses TRBV3-1 (or the pseudogene TRBV3-2) and TRBJ2-7, with a weak D call TRBD2 (6 bases). Germline V gene lookup returns CDR1 LGHDT and CDR2 YNNKEL (reference sequence). Trimming stripped 5 bases from V and 5 bases from J, with 22 bases between. This CDR3 contains 16 residues. Written as DNA, the CDR3 is TGTGCCAGCAGCGAGTCAGGCGGGCCTGGAGGGGACGAGCAGTACTTC. This translates into CASSESGGPGGDEQYF.